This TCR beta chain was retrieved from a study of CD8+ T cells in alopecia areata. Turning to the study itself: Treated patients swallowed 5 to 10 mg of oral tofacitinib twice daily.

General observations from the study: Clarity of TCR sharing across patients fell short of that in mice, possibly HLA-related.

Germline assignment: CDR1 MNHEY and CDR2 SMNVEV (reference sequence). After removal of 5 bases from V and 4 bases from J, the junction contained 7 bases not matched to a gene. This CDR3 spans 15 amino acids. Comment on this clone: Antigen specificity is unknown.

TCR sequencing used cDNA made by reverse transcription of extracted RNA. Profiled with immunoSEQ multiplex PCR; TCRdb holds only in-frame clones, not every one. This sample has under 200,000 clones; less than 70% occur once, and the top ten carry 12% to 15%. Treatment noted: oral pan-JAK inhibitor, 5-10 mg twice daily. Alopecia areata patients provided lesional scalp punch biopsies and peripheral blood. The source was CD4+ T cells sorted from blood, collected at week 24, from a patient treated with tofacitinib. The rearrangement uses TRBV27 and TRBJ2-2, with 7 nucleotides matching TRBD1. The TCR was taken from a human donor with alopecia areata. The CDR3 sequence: CASSLRGSTTGELFF. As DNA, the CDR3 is TGTGCCAGCAGTCTCAGGGGGTCGACCACCGGGGAGCTGTTTTTT.